The rows below give T cell receptor beta chains drawn from one sample of a study of T cell responses to AZD1222 COVID-19 vaccine. Assay used: immunoSEQ multiplex PCR; TCRdb lists only in-frame clones, some missing. Here the sample spans 150,000 or so clones, around nine tenths being singletons. Sequenced here: peripheral blood, sampled on day 0 of AZD1222 vaccination. These receptor sequences come from an adult in good health. CDR3s include the opening cysteine and the closing phenylalanine or tryptophan. Fields, in order: V gene, J gene, CDR3 protein.

TRBV6-5,TRBJ1-2,CASSYSSVNYGYTF
TRBV19,TRBJ1-1,CASSSSRGTENTEAFF
TRBV6-2/TRBV6-3,TRBJ2-5,CASSPWGAGRQEGQYF
TRBV19,TRBJ1-3,CASSIDRSGGGNTIYF
TRBV28,TRBJ1-2,CASSPGTLNTGWAF
TRBV18,TRBJ1-1,CASSPPQGDAFF
TRBV4-2,TRBJ2-1,CASSHPGLAGSSYNEQFF
TRBV28,TRBJ1-5,CASSLGGGGSNQPQHF
TRBV3-1/TRBV3-2,TRBJ2-7,CASSQEFELAGGHEQYF
TRBV30,TRBJ1-2,CAAQETAYGYTF
TRBV10-2,TRBJ2-2,CASTTSGGNTGELFF
TRBV19,TRBJ1-5,CASSWTANQPQHF
TRBV2,TRBJ2-1,CARAGQGRSYNEQFF
TRBV4-1,TRBJ2-1,CASSQEGLAHEQFF
TRBV6-5,TRBJ1-3,CASSPDRFSGNTIYF
TRBV7-9,TRBJ1-3,CASSPLRTDISGNTIYF
TRBV4-3,TRBJ2-3,CASSQELFTDTQYF
TRBV12-3/TRBV12-4,TRBJ1-1,CASSFLPEFFF
TRBV5-8,TRBJ2-7,CASSLAVTYSYEQYF
TRBV28,TRBJ2-7,CASSPDILNPYEQYF
TRBV2,TRBJ2-1,CASSEGIFYNEQFF
TRBV6-5,TRBJ2-7,CASKDTSSYEQYF
TRBV2,TRBJ1-5,CASKSASNQPQHF
TRBV28,TRBJ1-2,CASSLSPGYSGYTF
TRBV14,TRBJ1-2,CASSEAGTAGYTF